Below, 13 T cell receptor beta chains from the same sample are listed, as sequenced in a study of blood T cell repertoires in COVID-19. Using immunoSEQ multiplex PCR, the repertoire was profiled, and TCRdb retains in-frame clones only, with some absent. The sample contains 300,000 to 400,000 clones, 89% of which appear only once. Sequenced: PBMCs or T cells enriched from blood (not recorded which). The receptors derive from a man in his fifties or sixties who had recovered from COVID-19.

The chain uses TRBV5-4 and TRBJ1-2; 8 bases fit TRBD1. There are 14 residues in the CDR3. CDR1 is SGHNT and CDR2 is YYREEE in the germline V gene (reference sequence). The J segment lost 4 bases and the V segment lost 3 bases, leaving 5 bases of the junction unmatched. Here the CDR3 DNA reads TGTGCCAGCAGCTCCCCAGGACAGGGCTATGGCTACACCTTC. As protein: CASSSPGQGYGYTF.

The chain carries TRBV3-1 (or the pseudogene TRBV3-2) and TRBJ1-6; D might be TRBD1 (6 bases). Germline V gene lookup returns CDR1 LGHDT and CDR2 YNNKEL (reference sequence). Trimming shortened V by 1 base and J by 9 bases, and 13 bases separated the two germline ends. The CDR3 is made up of 15 amino acids. CDR3: CASSQASGVISPLHF. The CDR3 DNA reads TGTGCCAGCAGCCAAGCATCAGGGGTAATTTCACCCCTCCACTTT.

The chain uses TRBV27 and TRBJ1-2; 8 bases map to TRBD1. This CDR3 has 14 residues. CDR1 and CDR2 from the germline V gene are MNHEY and SMNVEV (reference sequence). The V and J ends lost 6 bases and 2 bases, in that order; junction bases with no gene match: 5. CDR3 sequence: CASSPGTGNYGYTF. CDR3 coding DNA: TGTGCCAGCAGCCCCGGGACAGGCAACTATGGCTACACCTTC.

The chain uses TRBV15 and TRBJ2-7; TRBD2 matches 9 bases. The V gene end was trimmed by 5 bases and the J gene end by 2 bases; junction bases not matched to a gene: 7. There are 15 residues in the CDR3. Germline V gives CDR1 LNHNV, CDR2 YYDKDF (reference sequence). The CDR3 DNA follows: TGTGCCACCAGCCCGAGACTAGCGGCAACCTACGAGCAGTACTTC. This translates into CATSPRLAATYEQYF.

The chain couples TRBV7-2 to TRBJ2-7, with 9 bases fitting TRBD1. The ends lost 0 bases at V and 5 bases at J; junction bases unmatched: 8. Germline-derived CDR1 and CDR2 are SGHTA and FQGNSA. The CDR3 has 16 residues. DNA of the CDR3: TGTGCCAGCAGCTTAGCGCCTACAGGGGGCATGGACGAGCAGTACTTC. Translation gives CASSLAPTGGMDEQYF.

This chain links TRBV28 with TRBJ2-5; D may be TRBD2 (6 bases). There are 15 residues in the CDR3. CDR1 is MDHEN, CDR2 SYDVKM, per germline. Trimming cost V 5 bases and J 2 bases, with 15 bases left between them. CDR3 region: CASSRGGVRQETQYF. The CDR3 DNA sequence: TGTGCCAGCAGTAGGGGCGGGGTTCGGCAAGAGACCCAGTACTTC.

The V and J genes are TRBV5-1 and TRBJ1-1, with 8 bases fitting TRBD1. Germline V gives CDR1 SGHRS, CDR2 YFSETQ. Trimming cost V 4 bases and J 5 bases; bases outside gene matches: 10. CDR3 length equals 15 residues. Here the CDR3 DNA reads TGCGCCAGCAGCGTAACAGGGGGAGCGAGGACTGAAGCTTTCTTT. The encoded protein is CASSVTGGARTEAFF.

This clone has a single count. The CDR3 spells CAISGWDRASNQPQHF. The CDR3 nucleotides are TGTGCCATCAGTGGGTGGGACAGGGCTAGCAATCAGCCCCAGCATTTT. J is TRBJ1-5 and V is TRBV10-3; 9 positions match TRBD1. V dropped 4 bases and J dropped 0; count of bases not matched to a gene: 4. The CDR3 has 16 residues. The germline CDR1 and CDR2 sequences are ENHRY and SYGVKD.

The V and J genes are TRBV29-1 and TRBJ2-2; TRBD1 is a possible D gene (7 bases). V was clipped by 4 bases and J by 4 bases, with 13 bases between them. The CDR3 loop spans 14 amino acids. Germline CDR1 SQVTM, CDR2 ANQGSEA. The chain's CDR3 is CSVVRGAATGELFF. CDR3 nucleotides: TGCAGCGTTGTCAGGGGGGCGGCCACCGGGGAGCTGTTTTTT.

The chain links TRBV14 to TRBJ1-1, with D unclear. Germline lookup yields CDR1 SGHDN and CDR2 FVKESK. CDR3 size: 15 residues. V was cut by 2 bases and J by 0 bases, with 10 bases left in between. CDR3 protein: CASSQLNQVNTEAFF. The CDR3 coding sequence is TGTGCCAGCAGCCAACTTAATCAGGTGAACACTGAAGCTTTCTTT.

In DNA form, the CDR3 reads TGTGCCAGCAGTTCCAAATCCAATGAGCAGTTCTTC. This encodes CASSSKSNEQFF. The chain is built from TRBV6-5 and TRBJ2-1; D is unclear. CDR1 is MNHEY and CDR2 is SVGAGI in the germline V gene. CDR3 size: 12 residues. V was shortened by 4 bases and J by 6 bases, with 7 bases between the two germline ends.

In its sample, this clone was seen once. The chain employs TRBV7-8 and TRBJ2-3; TRBD1 agrees at 9 bases. The CDR3 is 15 residues long. J lost 3 bases, V lost 5 bases, and 6 bases had no gene match. CDR1 SGHVS and CDR2 FQNEAQ come from the germline V gene. DNA for the CDR3: TGTGCCAGCAGCCCCGGACAGGGGAGGACAGATACGCAGTATTTT. This translates into CASSPGQGRTDTQYF.

This clone was seen a few times. J is TRBJ1-1 and V is TRBV5-1, with 11 bases fitting TRBD1. The CDR3 totals 13 residues. Looked up from germline, CDR1 is SGHRS and CDR2 is YFSETQ. The J segment lost 7 bases and the V segment lost 4 bases, leaving 3 bases of the junction unmatched. CDR3 region: CASSLGQGGEAFF. The CDR3 DNA follows: TGCGCCAGCAGCCTGGGACAGGGGGGTGAAGCTTTCTTT.